Given below is one T cell receptor beta chain in context. The antigen remains undetermined. This sample is drawn from a study of T cell responses to AZD1222 COVID-19 vaccine. General study points: Females made up more of the donors, who were largely white British, and clonal diversity may have come out too low. Just six AZD1222 recipients tested seropositive at baseline. Researchers took repertoire samples only after the peak T cell response had come.

CDR1 is SGHNT, CDR2 YENEEA, per germline. The CDR3 has 17 amino acids. Trimming at V came to 1 base and at J to 3 bases, leaving 10 bases not matched to a gene. Repertoires were generated with immunoSEQ multiplex PCR, while TCRdb's copy carries only in-frame clones and drops some. This table has some 69,000 clones, around 78% appearing once. The material sequenced was peripheral blood, taken 28 days after the second AZD1222 dose. The source is an adult who received the AZD1222 COVID-19 vaccine. The chain is built from TRBV11-3 and TRBJ1-2; TRBD1 matches at 8 bases. The DNA of the CDR3 is TGTGCCAGCAGCTTAGTCCTGGGGACAGGTCTTGACTATGGCTACACCTTC. Translated: CASSLVLGTGLDYGYTF.